This TCR beta chain was captured by sequencing in a study of blood T cell repertoires in COVID-19. Background on the study: Acute and convalescent COVID-19 samples came from the United States, Italy and Spain. From T cells, B-cell-depleted T cells, or PBMCs came the material, which was cDNA or gDNA.

Germline V gene sequence: CDR1 KGHSH, CDR2 LQKENI. CDR3 length equals 14 residues. V lost 1 base, J lost 4 bases, and 10 bases lay in between. In the original analysis: From reference gene primer amplification, estimates of nucleated cell counts were derived. The table came from immunoSEQ multiplex PCR; TCRdb's copy has only in-frame clones and leaves some out. Clonal size and the V and J genes are those of that table, whereas D and trimming came from the DNA. The profile shows more than 250,000 clones, approximately 88% of them singletons. The material sequenced was peripheral blood. The V call is TRBV18, the J call TRBJ1-2; D gene ambiguous. The origin of this receptor is a woman aged 30 to 39 with COVID-19, enrolled during active disease. The chain's CDR3 is CASSPQPGSYGYTF. CDR3 nucleotide sequence: TGTGCCAGCTCACCACAGCCAGGATCCTATGGCTACACCTTC.